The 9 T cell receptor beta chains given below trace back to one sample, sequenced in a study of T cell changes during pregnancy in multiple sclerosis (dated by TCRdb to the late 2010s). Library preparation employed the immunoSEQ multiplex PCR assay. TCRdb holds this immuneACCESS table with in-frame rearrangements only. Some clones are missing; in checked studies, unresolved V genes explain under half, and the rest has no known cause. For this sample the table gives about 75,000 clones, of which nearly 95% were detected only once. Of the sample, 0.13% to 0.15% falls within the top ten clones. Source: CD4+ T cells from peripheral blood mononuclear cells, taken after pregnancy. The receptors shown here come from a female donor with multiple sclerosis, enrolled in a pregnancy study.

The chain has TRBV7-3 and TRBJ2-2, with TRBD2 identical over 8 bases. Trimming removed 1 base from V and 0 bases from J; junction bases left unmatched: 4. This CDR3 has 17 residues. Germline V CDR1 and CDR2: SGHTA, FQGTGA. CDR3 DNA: TGTGCCAGCAGCTTAATCGCGCGGGGGGCGAACACCGGGGAGCTGTTTTTT. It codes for CASSLIARGANTGELFF.

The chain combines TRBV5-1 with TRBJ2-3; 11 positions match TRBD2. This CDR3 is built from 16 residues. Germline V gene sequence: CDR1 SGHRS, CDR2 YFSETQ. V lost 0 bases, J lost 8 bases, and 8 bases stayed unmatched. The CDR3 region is CASSLGLAGSWGTQYF. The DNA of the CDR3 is TGCGCCAGCAGCTTGGGACTAGCGGGGTCTTGGGGTACGCAGTATTTT.

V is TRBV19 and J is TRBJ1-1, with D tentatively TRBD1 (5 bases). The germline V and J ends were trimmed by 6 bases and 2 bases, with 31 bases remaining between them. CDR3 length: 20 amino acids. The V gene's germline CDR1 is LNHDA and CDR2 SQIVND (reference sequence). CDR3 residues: CASSRTSVGGFDSRNTEAFF. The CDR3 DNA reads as TGTGCCAGTAGCAGAACCTCGGTGGGAGGTTTTGACAGCAGAAACACTGAAGCTTTCTTT.

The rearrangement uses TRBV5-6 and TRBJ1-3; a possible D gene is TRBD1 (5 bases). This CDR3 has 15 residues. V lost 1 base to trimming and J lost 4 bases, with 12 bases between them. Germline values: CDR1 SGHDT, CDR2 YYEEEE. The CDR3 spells CASSLRRSGGNTIYF. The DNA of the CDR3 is TGTGCCAGCAGCTTGAGGAGATCAGGGGGAAACACCATATATTTT.

The CDR3 region is CASSLNGGGNYNEQFF. The CDR3 DNA sequence: TGTGCCAGCAGCCTAAATGGGGGAGGGAACTACAATGAGCAGTTCTTC. The gene calls are TRBV7-3 and TRBJ2-1; TRBD2 matches at 7 bases. Germline CDR1 and CDR2: SGHTA and FQGTGA. The CDR3 runs to 16 residues. The V and J ends lost 5 bases and 3 bases, in that order; junction bases with no gene match: 10.

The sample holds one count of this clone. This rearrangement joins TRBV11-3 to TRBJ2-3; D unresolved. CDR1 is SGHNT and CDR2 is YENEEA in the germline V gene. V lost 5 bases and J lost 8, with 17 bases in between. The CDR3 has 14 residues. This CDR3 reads CASSPSLASGTQYF. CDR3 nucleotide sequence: TGTGCCAGCAGCCCCTCATTAGCCTCCGGTACGCAGTATTTT.

The CDR3 bases are TGTGCCAGCAGCTTCGACAGGGGGTGGGACAATGAGCAGTTCTTC. Translated, it gives CASSFDRGWDNEQFF. The V gene is TRBV7-2, the J gene TRBJ2-1; 9 nucleotides line up with TRBD1. The germline CDR1 and CDR2 sequences are SGHTA and FQGNSA. The CDR3 is 15 residues long. V lost 3 bases and J lost 5; bases outside the gene matches: 5.

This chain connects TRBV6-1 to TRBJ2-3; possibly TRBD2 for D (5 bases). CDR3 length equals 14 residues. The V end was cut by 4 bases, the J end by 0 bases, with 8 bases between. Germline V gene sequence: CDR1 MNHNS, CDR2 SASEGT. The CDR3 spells CASSGWRSTDTQYF. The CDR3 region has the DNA TGTGCCAGCAGTGGCTGGAGGAGCACAGATACGCAGTATTTT.

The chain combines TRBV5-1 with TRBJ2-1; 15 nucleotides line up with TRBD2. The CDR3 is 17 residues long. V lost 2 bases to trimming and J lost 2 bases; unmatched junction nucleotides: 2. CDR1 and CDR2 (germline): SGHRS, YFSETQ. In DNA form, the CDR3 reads TGCGCCAGCAGCTTAGGACTAGCGGGAGGGCCCTACAATGAGCAGTTCTTC. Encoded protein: CASSLGLAGGPYNEQFF.